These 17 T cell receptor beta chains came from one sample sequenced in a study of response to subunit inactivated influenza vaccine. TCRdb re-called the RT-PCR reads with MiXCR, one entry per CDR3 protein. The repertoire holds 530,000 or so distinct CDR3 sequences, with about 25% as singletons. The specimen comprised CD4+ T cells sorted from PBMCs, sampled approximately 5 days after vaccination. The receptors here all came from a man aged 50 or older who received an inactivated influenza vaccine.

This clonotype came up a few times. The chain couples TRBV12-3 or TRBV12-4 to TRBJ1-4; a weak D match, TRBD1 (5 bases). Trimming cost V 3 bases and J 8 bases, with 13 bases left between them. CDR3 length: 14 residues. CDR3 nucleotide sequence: TGTGCCAGCAGTTTGGGCCAGGGACCAGAAAAACTGTTTTTT. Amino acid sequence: CASSLGQGPEKLFF.

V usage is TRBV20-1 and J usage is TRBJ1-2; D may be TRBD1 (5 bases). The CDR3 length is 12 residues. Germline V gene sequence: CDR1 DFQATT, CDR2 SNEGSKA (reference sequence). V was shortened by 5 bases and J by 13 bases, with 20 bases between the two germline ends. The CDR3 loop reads CSARKGDLSSTF. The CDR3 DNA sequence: TGCAGTGCTCGCAAAGGGGATCTAAGTAGCACCTTC.

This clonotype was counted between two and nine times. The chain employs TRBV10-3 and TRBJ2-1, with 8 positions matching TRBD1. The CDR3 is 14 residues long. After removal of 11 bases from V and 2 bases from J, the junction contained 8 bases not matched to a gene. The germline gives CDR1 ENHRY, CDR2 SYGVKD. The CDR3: CASHDRGTYNEQFF. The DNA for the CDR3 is TGTGCCTCCCACGACAGGGGCACCTACAATGAGCAGTTCTTC.

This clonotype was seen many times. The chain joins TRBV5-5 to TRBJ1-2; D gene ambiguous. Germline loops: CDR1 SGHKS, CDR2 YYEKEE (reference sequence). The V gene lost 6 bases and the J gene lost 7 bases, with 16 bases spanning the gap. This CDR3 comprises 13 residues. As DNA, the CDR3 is TGTGCCAGCAACCCCCCGACGGTCTCTGGCTACACCTTC. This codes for CASNPPTVSGYTF.

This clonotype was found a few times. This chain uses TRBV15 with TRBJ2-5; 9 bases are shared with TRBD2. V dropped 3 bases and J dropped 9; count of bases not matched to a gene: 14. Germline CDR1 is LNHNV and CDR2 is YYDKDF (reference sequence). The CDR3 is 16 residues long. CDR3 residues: CATSSWTSDSLGAQYF. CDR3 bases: TGTGCCACCAGCAGCTGGACTAGCGACTCGTTAGGGGCCCAGTACTTC.

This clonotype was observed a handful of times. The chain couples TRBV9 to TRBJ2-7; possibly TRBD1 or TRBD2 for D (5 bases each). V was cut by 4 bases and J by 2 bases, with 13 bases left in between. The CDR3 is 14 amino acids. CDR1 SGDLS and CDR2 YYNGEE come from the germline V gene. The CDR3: CASSSRTGPYEQYF. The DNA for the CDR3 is TGTGCCAGCAGCTCTAGGACGGGACCCTACGAGCAGTACTTC.

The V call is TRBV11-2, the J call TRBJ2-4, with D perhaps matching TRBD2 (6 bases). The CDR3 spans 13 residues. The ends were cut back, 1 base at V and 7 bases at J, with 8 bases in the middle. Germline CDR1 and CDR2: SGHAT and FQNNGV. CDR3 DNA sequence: TGTGCCAGCAGCTTAGTGGGGAGGAACATTCAGTACTTC. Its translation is CASSLVGRNIQYF.

The DNA for the CDR3 is TGTGCCAGCACCTGGGGAGGAATGGAGACCCAGTACTTC. Translating it yields CASTWGGMETQYF. This sequence joins TRBV28 and TRBJ2-5; perhaps TRBD2 as D (6 bases). The V gene lost 7 bases and the J gene lost 5 bases, with 14 bases spanning the gap. This CDR3 comprises 13 residues. Germline lookup yields CDR1 MDHEN and CDR2 SYDVKM.

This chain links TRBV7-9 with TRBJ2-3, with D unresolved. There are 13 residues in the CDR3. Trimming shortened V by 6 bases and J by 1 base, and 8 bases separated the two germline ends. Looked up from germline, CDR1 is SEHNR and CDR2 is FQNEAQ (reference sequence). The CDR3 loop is CASRVAGTDTQYF. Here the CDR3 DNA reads TGTGCCAGCAGGGTGGCTGGCACAGATACGCAGTATTTT. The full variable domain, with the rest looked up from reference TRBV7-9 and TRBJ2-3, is DTGVSQNPRHKITKRGQNVTFRCDPISEHNRLYWYRQTLGQGPEFLTYFQNEAQLEKSRLLSDRFSAERPKGSFSTLEIQRTEQGDSAMYLCASRVAGTDTQYFGPGTRLTVL.

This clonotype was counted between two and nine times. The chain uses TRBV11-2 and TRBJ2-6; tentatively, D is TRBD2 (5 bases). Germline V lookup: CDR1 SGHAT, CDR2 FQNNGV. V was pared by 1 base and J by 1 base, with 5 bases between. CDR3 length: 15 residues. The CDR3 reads CASSLGESGANVLTF. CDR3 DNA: TGTGCCAGCAGCTTAGGGGAGTCTGGGGCCAACGTCCTGACTTTC.

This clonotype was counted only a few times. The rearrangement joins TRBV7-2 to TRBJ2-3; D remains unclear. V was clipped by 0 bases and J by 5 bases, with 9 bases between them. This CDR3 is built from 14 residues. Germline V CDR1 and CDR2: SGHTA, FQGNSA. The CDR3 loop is CASSLAGRVDTQYF. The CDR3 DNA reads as TGTGCCAGCAGCTTAGCAGGCAGAGTAGATACGCAGTATTTT.

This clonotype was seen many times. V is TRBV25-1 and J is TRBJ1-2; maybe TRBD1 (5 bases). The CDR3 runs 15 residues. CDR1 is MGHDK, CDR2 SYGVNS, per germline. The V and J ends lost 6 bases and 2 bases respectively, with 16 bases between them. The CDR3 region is CASSTTIEGNYGYTF. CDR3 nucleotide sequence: TGTGCCAGCAGCACGACAATCGAGGGGAACTATGGCTACACCTTC.

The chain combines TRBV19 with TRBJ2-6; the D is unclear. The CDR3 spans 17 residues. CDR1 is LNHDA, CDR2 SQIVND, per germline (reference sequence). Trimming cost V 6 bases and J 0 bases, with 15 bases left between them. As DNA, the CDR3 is TGTGCCAGTAGCGGGTCGTGGTGGGGCTCTGGGGCCAACGTCCTGACTTTC. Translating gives CASSGSWWGSGANVLTF. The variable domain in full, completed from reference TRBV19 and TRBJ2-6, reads DGGITQSPKYLFRKEGQNVTLSCEQNLNHDAMYWYRQDPGQGLRLIYYSQIVNDFQKGDIAEGYSVSREKKESFPLTVTSAQKNPTAFYLCASSGSWWGSGANVLTFGAGSRLTVL.

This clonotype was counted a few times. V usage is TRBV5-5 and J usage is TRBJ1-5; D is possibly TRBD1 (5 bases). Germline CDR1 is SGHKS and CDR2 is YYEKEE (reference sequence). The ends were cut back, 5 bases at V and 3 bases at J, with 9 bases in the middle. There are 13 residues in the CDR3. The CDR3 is CASSTGPNQPQHF. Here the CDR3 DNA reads TGTGCCAGCAGTACAGGCCCCAATCAGCCCCAGCATTTT.

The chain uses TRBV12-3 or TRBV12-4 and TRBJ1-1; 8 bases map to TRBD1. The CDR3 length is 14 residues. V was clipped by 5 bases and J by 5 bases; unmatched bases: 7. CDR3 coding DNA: TGTGCCAGCAGTCCGGACAGGGAACGGACTGAAGCTTTCTTT. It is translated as CASSPDRERTEAFF.

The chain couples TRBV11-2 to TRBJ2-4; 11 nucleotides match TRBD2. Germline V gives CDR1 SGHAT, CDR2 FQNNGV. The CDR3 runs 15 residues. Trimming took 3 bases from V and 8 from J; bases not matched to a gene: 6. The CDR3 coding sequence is TGTGCCAGCAGCTTCGAACTAGCGGGAGACCACATTCAGTACTTC. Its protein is CASSFELAGDHIQYF.

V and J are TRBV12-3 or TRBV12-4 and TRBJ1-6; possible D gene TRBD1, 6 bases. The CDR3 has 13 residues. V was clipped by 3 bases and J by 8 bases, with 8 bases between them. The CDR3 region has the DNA TGTGCCAGCAGTTTTCACAGGGATTCACCCCTCCACTTT. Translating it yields CASSFHRDSPLHF.